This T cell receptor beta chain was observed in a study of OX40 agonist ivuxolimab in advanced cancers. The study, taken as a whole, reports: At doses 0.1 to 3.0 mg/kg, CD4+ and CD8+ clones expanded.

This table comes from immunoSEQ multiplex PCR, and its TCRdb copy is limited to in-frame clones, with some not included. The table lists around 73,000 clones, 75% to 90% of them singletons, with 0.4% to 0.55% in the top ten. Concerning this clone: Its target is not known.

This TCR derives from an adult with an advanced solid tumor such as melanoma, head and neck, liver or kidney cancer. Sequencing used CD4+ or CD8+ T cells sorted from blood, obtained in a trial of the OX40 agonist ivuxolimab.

CDR3 protein: CASSVQGVGETQYF. The DNA of the CDR3 is TGTGCCAGCAGCGTACAGGGGGTTGGGGAGACCCAGTACTTC. The rearrangement links TRBV5-5 to TRBJ2-5, with TRBD1 identical over 8 bases. CDR1 and CDR2 (germline): SGHKS, YYEKEE (reference sequence). This CDR3 region has 14 residues. V was pared by 4 bases and J by 5 bases, with 7 bases of the junction left unmatched. Supplemented by reference TRBV5-5 and TRBJ2-5, the full variable domain reads DAGVTQSPTHLIKTRGQQVTLRCSPISGHKSVSWYQQVLGQGPQFIFQYYEKEERGRGNFPDRFSARQFPNYSSELNVNALLLGDSALYLCASSVQGVGETQYFGPGTRLLVL.